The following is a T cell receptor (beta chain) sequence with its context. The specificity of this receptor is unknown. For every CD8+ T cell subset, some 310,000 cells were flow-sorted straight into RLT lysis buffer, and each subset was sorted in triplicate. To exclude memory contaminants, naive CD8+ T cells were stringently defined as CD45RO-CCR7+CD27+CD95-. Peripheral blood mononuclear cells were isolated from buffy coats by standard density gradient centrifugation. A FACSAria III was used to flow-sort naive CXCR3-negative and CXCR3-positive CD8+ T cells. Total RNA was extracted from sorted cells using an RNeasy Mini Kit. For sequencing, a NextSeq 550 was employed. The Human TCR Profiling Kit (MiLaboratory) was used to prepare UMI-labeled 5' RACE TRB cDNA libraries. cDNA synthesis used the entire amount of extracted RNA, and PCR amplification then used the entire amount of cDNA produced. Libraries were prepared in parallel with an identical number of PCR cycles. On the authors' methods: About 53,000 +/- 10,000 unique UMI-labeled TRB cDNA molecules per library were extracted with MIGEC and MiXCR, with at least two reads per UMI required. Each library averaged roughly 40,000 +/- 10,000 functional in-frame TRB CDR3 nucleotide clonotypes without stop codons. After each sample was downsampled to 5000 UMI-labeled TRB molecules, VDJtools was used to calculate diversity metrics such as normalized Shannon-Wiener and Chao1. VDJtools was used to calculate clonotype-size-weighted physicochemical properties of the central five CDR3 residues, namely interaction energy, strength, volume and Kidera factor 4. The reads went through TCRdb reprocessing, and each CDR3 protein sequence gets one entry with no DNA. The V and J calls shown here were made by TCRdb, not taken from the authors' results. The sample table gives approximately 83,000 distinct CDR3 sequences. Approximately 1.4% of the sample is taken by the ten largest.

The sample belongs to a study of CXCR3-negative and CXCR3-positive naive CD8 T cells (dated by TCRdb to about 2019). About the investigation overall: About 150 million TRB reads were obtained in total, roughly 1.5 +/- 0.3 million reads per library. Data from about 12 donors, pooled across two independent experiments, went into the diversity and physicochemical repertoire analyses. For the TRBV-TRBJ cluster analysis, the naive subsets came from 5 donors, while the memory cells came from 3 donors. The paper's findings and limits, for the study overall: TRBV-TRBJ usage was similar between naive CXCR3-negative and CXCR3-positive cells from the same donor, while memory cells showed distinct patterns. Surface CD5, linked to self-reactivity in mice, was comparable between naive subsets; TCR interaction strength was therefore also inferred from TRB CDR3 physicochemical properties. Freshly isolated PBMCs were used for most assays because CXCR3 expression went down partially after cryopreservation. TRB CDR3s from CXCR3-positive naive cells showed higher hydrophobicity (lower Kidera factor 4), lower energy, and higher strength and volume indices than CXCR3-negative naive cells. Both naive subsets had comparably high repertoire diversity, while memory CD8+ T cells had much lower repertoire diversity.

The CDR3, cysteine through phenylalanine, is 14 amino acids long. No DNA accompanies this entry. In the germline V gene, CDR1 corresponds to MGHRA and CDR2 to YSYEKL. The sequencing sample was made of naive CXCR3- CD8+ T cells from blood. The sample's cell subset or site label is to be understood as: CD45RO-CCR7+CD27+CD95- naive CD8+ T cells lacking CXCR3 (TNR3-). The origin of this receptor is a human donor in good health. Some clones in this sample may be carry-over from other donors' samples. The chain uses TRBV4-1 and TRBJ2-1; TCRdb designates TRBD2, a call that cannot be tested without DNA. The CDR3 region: CASSQGTRGNEQFF.